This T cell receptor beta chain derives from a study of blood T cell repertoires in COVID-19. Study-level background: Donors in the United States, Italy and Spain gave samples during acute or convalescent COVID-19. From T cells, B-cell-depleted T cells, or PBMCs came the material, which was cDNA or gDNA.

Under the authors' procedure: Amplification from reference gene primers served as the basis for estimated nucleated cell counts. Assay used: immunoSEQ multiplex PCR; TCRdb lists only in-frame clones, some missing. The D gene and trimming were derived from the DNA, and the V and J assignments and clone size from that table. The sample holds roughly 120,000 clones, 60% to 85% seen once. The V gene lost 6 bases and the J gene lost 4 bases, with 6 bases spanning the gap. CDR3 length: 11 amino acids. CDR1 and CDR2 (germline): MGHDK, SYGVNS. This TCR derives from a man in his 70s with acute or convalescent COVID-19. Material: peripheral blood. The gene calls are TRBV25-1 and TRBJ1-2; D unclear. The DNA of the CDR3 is TGTGCCAGCAGAGAGGGCTATGGCTACACCTTC. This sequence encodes CASREGYGYTF.